In its sample, the clone carrying this TCR beta chain was seen a few times. Its cognate antigen is unknown. The germline V gene has CDR1 MNHEY and CDR2 SVGAGI. This CDR3 is 13 amino acids long. Trimming removed 7 bases from V and 9 bases from J, with 13 bases in between. This record comes from a study of T cells in localized non-small cell lung cancer. The method was immunoSEQ multiplex PCR; TCRdb's version includes in-frame clones alone and lacks a portion of them. The repertoire holds roughly 72,000 clones, with 80% as singletons. Study-wide results and limits: Longer overall survival was associated with a higher density of T cells in the blood. The appearance of a median 57 of the top 100 tumor clones was seen in adjacent lung. Uninvolved adjacent lung had higher T cell clonality than tumor and all other tissues.

The source was peripheral blood, collected before any cancer treatment. The chain is built from TRBV6-5 and TRBJ1-6, with a possible D match to TRBD1 (5 bases). This clonotype was sampled from a female donor over 55 with stage I lung adenocarcinoma. The CDR3 here is CASTTPGLSPLHF. In nucleotides, the CDR3 is TGTGCCAGCACTACCCCGGGGCTTTCACCCCTCCACTTT.